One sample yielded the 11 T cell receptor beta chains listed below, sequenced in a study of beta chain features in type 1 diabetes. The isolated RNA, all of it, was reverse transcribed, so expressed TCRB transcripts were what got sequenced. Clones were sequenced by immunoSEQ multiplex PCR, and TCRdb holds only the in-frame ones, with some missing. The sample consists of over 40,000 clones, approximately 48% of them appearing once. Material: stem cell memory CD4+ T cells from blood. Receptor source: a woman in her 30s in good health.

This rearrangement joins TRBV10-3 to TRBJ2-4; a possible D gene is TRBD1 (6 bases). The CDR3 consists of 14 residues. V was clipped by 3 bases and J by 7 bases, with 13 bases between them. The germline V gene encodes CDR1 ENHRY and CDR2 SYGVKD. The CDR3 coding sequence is TGTGCCATCAGTGACGGTTCAGGGGCCAACATTCAGTACTTC. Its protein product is CAISDGSGANIQYF.

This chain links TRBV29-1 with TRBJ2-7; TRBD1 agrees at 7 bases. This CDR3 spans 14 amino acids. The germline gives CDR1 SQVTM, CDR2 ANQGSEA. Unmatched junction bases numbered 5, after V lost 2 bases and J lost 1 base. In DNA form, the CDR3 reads TGCAGCGTTGAATCCGACAGGGATTCCTACGAGCAGTACTTC. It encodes CSVESDRDSYEQYF.

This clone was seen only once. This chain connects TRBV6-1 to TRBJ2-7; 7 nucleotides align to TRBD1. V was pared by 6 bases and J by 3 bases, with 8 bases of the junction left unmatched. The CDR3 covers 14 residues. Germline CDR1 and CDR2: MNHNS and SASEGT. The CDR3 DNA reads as TGTGCCAGCAGGAACAGGGGAACGGGCTACGAGCAGTACTTC. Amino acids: CASRNRGTGYEQYF.

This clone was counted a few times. This chain's CDR3 is CSVAQGPENTQYF. The CDR3 nucleotides are TGCAGCGTTGCCCAGGGGCCGGAAAATACGCAGTATTTT. The rearrangement links TRBV29-1 to TRBJ2-3; maybe TRBD1 (6 bases). From germline, CDR1 is SQVTM and CDR2 ANQGSEA. The CDR3 runs to 13 residues. V shed 4 bases and J shed 7 bases, with 15 bases lying between them.

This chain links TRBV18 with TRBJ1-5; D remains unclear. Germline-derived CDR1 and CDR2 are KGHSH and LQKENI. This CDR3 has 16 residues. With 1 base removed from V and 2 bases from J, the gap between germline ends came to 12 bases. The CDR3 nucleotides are TGTGCCAGCTCACCACAGCGGAATATGGGCAATCAGCCCCAGCATTTT. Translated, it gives CASSPQRNMGNQPQHF.

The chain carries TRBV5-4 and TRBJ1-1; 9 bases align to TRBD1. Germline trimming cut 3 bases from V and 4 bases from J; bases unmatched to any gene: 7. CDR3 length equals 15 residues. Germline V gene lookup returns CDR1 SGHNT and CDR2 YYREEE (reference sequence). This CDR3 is CASSSKLTGGTEAFF. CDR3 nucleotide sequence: TGTGCCAGCAGCTCGAAATTGACAGGGGGCACTGAAGCTTTCTTT. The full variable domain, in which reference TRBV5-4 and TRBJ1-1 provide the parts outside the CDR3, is ETGVTQSPTHLIKTRGQQVTLRCSSQSGHNTVSWYQQALGQGPQFIFQYYREEENGRGNFPPRFSGLQFPNYSSELNVNALELDDSALYLCASSSKLTGGTEAFFGQGTRLTVV.

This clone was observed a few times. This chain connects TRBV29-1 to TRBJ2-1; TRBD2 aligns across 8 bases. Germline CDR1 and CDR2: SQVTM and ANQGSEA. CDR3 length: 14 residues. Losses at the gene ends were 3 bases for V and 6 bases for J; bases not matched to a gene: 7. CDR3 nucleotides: TGCAGCGTTGATTCGAGCGGGAGTGGCAATGAGCAGTTCTTC. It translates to CSVDSSGSGNEQFF.

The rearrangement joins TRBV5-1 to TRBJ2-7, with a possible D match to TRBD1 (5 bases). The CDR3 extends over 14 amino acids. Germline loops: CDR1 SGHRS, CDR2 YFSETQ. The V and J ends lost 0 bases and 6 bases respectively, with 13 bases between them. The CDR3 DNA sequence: TGCGCCAGCAGCTTGGCCGAAAGGGGCCTCGAGCAGTACTTC. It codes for CASSLAERGLEQYF.

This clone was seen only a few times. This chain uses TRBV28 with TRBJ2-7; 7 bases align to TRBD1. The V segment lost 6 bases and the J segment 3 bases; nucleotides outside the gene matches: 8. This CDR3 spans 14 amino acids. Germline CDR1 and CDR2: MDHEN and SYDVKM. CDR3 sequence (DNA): TGTGCCAGCAGACGACAGGGTTTGAACTACGAGCAGTACTTC. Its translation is CASRRQGLNYEQYF. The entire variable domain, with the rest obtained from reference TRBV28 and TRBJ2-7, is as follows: DVKVTQSSRYLVKRTGEKVFLECVQDMDHENMFWYRQDPGLGLRLIYFSYDVKMKEKGDIPEGYSVSREKKERFSLILESASTNQTSMYLCASRRQGLNYEQYFGPGTRLTVT.

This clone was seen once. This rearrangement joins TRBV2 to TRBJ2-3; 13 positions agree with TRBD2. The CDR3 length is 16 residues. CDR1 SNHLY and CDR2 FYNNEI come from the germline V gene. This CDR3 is CASRRTSGSRTDTQYF. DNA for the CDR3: TGTGCATCGAGGCGGACTAGCGGGAGTAGGACAGATACGCAGTATTTT.

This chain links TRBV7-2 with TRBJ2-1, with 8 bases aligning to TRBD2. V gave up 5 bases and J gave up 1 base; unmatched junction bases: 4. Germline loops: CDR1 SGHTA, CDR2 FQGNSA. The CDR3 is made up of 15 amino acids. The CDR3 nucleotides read TGTGCCAGCAGCGAAAGCGGGAGTTCCTACAATGAGCAGTTCTTC. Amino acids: CASSESGSSYNEQFF.